The rows below give T cell receptor beta chains drawn from one sample of a study of control samples from healthy donors and cancer patients. Profiling relied on immunoSEQ multiplex PCR, and the TCRdb table lists in-frame clones only, not all of them. The sample holds roughly 370,000 clones, 80% to 95% seen once. The sample comprised PBMCs. These receptors were taken from a man in his forties with head and neck cancer. Both conserved end residues are trimmed from each CDR3. The listing skips clone size in some rows; elsewhere it reads once, few, many or a size class.

v_call clone_size cdr3_aa
TRBV30 . AWSGIGEDRYTGELF
TRBV10-3 . AISEPQGAAGSNQPQH
TRBV28 once ASNSPGRRDGYT
TRBV4-3 . ASSQENRFLYEQY
TRBV7-3 . ASSLIAGYQETQY
TRBV11-1 . ASSQDRGLSGELF
TRBV6-6 . ASSYMKYSNQPQH
TRBV27 . ASSFGTLNTGELF
TRBV4-3 . ASSQGVSRVTYEQY
TRBV5-1 . ASSLGGGNTIY
TRBV5-3 . TRGESGLNTEAF
TRBV6-5 once ASGLQGANTEAF
TRBV7-9 . ASSPGFGDLNTEAF